In this sample, the clone carrying this T cell receptor (beta chain) turned up many times. What it binds is not known. Every TCR cDNA molecule carried a tag that served as a unique molecular identifier. MiXCR, run by TCRdb on the 5' RACE reads, gives a single entry per CDR3 protein. This table has roughly 5,100 distinct CDR3 sequences, roughly 7.4% appearing once. These data are taken from a study of spatial heterogeneity in lung cancer. For the study at large: Consistent detection of more beta-chain than alpha-chain sequences was observed. General study findings and limits: Tumor mutation counts were tracked by expanded intratumoral alpha and beta TCR counts. Of tumor T cells, an estimated coverage of around 7% was reached for alpha chains and roughly 13% for beta chains.

The sample's time point: sample taken at primary tumor resection. Unsorted samples of tumor, nontumor lung or frozen PBMC had their whole RNA sequenced. The sequencing here drew on lung tumor tissue, taken at surgery. The clonotype was recovered from a male donor with early-stage non-small cell lung cancer.

CDR3 sequence: CASSSRDRSYEQYF. The CDR3 DNA sequence: TGTGCCAGCAGTTCCCGGGACAGATCCTACGAGCAGTACTTC. V usage is TRBV28 and J usage is TRBJ2-7, with 7 bases that match TRBD1. Germline lookup yields CDR1 MDHEN and CDR2 SYDVKM. V lost 4 bases, J lost 1 base, and 4 bases stayed unmatched. The CDR3 runs to 14 residues.